This T cell receptor beta chain was recovered during a study of cytomegalovirus exposure and HLA in healthy donors. Study summary: Counted in an early data release were tens of millions of unique TCRs from HLA-typed donors.

Study conclusions and caveats: As a later analysis showed, several of the most significant clusters appeared to be linked to common viral pathogens.

As to this clone: Antigen unknown.

Germline V lookup: CDR1 SGHRS, CDR2 YFSETQ. This CDR3 contains 13 residues. Deletions cut 4 bases from V and 11 bases from J, with 18 bases between. The study ran its PCR with 60 Vbeta and 13 Jbeta primers. Only in-frame clones appear in the TCRdb table, and some are missing; sequencing was by immunoSEQ multiplex PCR. The profile shows about 100,000 clones, around 80% of them singletons. The TCR was taken from a female donor in good health and CMV-seropositive. The specimen was PBMCs. The gene calls are TRBV5-1 and TRBJ1-1, with D tentatively TRBD1 (6 bases). The CDR3 DNA reads as TGCGCCAGCAGCCCTGCGGGGGGCCTAAGTGCTTTCTTT. This translates into CASSPAGGLSAFF.